The rows below give T cell receptor beta chains drawn from one sample of a study of blood T cells in healthy people across ages. One entry per CDR3 protein results from TCRdb running MiXCR on the 5' RACE reads. The table records about 800,000 distinct CDR3 sequences, more than 20% of them present only once. These data were likewise used in another study, on T cells of mothers and their children.

The sample comprised blood. The receptors originated from a boy aged 5-17 years in good health. Both conserved end residues are part of each CDR3. The D gene is left open where the match is weak. Clone size, where shown, is once, few, many, or a class for clones that have expanded.

J	V	D	size	CDR3	DNA
TRBJ2-3	TRBV6-2/TRBV6-3	TRBD2	few	CASRTSGSGTQYF	TGTGCCAGCAGGACTAGCGGGAGTGGTACGCAGTATTTT
TRBJ1-2	TRBV28	TRBD1	-	CASYSGQSGGYTF	TGTGCCAGCTATTCGGGACAGTCCGGCGGCTACACCTTC
TRBJ1-2	TRBV7-2	-	-	CASNVDGWGDGYTF	TGTGCCAGCAACGTCGACGGTTGGGGCGACGGCTACACCTTC
TRBJ1-4	TRBV29-1	TRBD1	few	CSVDEGAGEKLFF	TGCAGCGTTGATGAGGGGGCGGGTGAAAAACTGTTTTTT
TRBJ2-7	TRBV27	-	-	CASSLYYPPYEQYF	TGTGCCAGCAGTTTATACTACCCCCCCTACGAGCAGTACTTC
TRBJ1-2	TRBV5-1	-	-	CASSPEGREGYTF	TGCGCCAGCAGCCCGGAAGGGCGGGAGGGCTACACCTTC
TRBJ1-3	TRBV29-1	-	-	CSTQGGLTGNTIYF	TGCAGCACCCAGGGAGGTCTTACTGGAAACACCATATATTTT
TRBJ1-1	TRBV11-2	-	-	CASSYRDWGNTEAFF	TGTGCCAGCAGCTATCGGGACTGGGGGAACACTGAAGCTTTCTTT
TRBJ2-3	TRBV4-3	-	few	CASSPIDDGSTDTQYF	TGCGCCAGCAGCCCCATCGATGACGGGAGCACAGATACGCAGTATTTT
TRBJ1-2	TRBV7-2	-	-	CASSLFEGSYGYTF	TGTGCCAGCAGTCTCTTTGAGGGATCCTATGGCTACACCTTC
TRBJ2-7	TRBV13	TRBD2	few	CASNIAGGPGEQYF	TGTGCCAGCAACATAGCGGGAGGGCCTGGCGAGCAGTACTTC
TRBJ1-4	TRBV27	TRBD1	many	CASSSQGAGEKLFF	TGTGCCAGCAGTTCACAGGGGGCGGGAGAAAAACTGTTTTTT
TRBJ2-1	TRBV5-1	TRBD2	few	CASTVSGSPNNEQFF	TGCGCCAGCACCGTAAGCGGGAGTCCGAACAATGAGCAGTTCTTC
TRBJ2-5	TRBV5-4	TRBD2	few	CASSLDSSGRFGETQYF	TGTGCCAGCAGCTTGGATTCTAGCGGGAGATTCGGGGAGACCCAGTACTTC
TRBJ2-1	TRBV5-1	TRBD1	few	CASSLPGTGGNEQFF	TGCGCCAGCAGCTTGCCCGGGACAGGGGGCAATGAGCAGTTCTTC
TRBJ2-1	TRBV28	-	few	CASSSIAQGNEQFF	TGTGCCAGCAGTTCGATCGCACAGGGCAATGAGCAGTTCTTC
TRBJ2-3	TRBV15	-	-	CATSRTYSGESTDTQYF	TGTGCCACCAGCAGAACCTACTCAGGGGAGAGCACAGATACGCAGTATTTT
TRBJ2-7	TRBV7-9	TRBD1	-	CASSYLPGQENYEQYF	TGTGCCAGCAGCTATCTCCCGGGACAGGAAAACTACGAGCAGTACTTC
TRBJ2-7	TRBV7-9	TRBD1	-	CASSSGTGANEQYF	TGTGCCAGCAGCTCCGGGACAGGGGCTAACGAGCAGTACTTC
TRBJ2-4	TRBV29-1	TRBD1	few	CSAQGAPKNIQYF	TGCAGCGCACAGGGGGCGCCCAAAAACATTCAGTACTTC
TRBJ2-2	TRBV5-1	-	-	CASSLNAGMRQTNTGELFF	TGCGCCAGCAGCTTGAACGCAGGCATGAGACAGACGAACACCGGGGAGCTGTTTTTT